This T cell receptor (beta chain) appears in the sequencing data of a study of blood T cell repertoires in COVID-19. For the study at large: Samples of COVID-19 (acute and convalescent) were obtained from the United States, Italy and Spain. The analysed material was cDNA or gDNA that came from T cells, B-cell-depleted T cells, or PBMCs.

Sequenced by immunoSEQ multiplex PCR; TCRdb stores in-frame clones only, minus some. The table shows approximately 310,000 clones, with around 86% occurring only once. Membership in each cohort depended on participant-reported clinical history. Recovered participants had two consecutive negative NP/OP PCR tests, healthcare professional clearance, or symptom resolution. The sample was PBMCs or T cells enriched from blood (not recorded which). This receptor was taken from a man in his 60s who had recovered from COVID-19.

CDR3 sequence: CASSVDRVNSPLHF. The DNA for the CDR3 is TGTGCCAGCAGCGTGGACAGGGTCAATTCACCCCTCCACTTT. The chain links TRBV11-1 to TRBJ1-6; 8 nucleotides line up with TRBD1. Germline CDR1 reads SGHAT; CDR2 reads FQDESV (reference sequence). The CDR3 runs 14 residues. Trimming at V came to 5 bases and at J to 7 bases, leaving 4 bases not matched to a gene.